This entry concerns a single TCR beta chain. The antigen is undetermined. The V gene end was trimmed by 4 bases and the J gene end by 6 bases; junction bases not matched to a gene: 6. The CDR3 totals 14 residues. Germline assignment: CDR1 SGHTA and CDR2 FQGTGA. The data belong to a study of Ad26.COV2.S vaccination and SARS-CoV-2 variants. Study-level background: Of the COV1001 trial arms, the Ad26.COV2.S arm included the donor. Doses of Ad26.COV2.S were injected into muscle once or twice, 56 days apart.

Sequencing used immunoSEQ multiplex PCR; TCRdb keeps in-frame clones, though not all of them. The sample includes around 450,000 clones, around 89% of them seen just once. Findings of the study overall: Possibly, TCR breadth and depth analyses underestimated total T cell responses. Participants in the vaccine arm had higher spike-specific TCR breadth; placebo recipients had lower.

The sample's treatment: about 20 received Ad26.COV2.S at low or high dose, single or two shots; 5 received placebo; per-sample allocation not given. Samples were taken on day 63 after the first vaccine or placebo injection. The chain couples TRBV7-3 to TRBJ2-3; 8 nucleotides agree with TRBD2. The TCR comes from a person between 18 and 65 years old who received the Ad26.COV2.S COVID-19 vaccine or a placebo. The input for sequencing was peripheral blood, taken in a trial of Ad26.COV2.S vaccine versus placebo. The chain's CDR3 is CASSSTGGADTQYF. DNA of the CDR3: TGTGCCAGCAGCTCAACCGGGGGGGCGGATACGCAGTATTTT.